The T cell receptor (beta chain) described here comes from a study of blood T cell repertoires in COVID-19. V gave up 6 bases and J gave up 4 bases; unmatched junction bases: 6. The germline V gene has CDR1 ENHRY and CDR2 SYGVKD. This CDR3 contains 15 residues. Using immunoSEQ multiplex PCR, the repertoire was profiled, and TCRdb retains in-frame clones only, with some absent. The table has 220,000 or so clones, 90% seen once. The participants were between 18 and 89 years old and came from 24 US areas. A COVID-19 case had been met by exposed participants during the 2 weeks before study entry. The TCR originated in a man between 25 and 39 years old who had been exposed to COVID-19. V is TRBV10-3 and J is TRBJ1-4; 9 positions match TRBD1. Sequences were obtained from PBMCs or T cells enriched from blood (not recorded which). CDR3 sequence (DNA): TGTGCCATCAGAGCGACAGGGGGAAATAATGAAAAACTGTTTTTT. This gives the protein CAIRATGGNNEKLFF.